This T cell receptor beta chain emerged from a study of CD8 T cells in Susac syndrome. Random hexamers were used to reverse transcribe 0.5 to 1 ug of RNA. The method of amplification for TCR beta CDR3 was immunoSEQ multiplex PCR, covering 54 Vbeta and 13 Jbeta. TCRdb reprocessed the immunoSEQ multiplex PCR reads via MiXCR and lists one record per CDR3 protein. The sample lists a few hundred thousand distinct CDR3 sequences; roughly 90% were seen once. Sequencing of TCR beta was undertaken in CD8+ and CD4+ T cells derived from blood. Patients with stable or active relapsing-remitting disease, all of them treatment-naive, made up the multiple sclerosis controls. The CD8+ and CD4+ T cells were isolated magnetically using a negative isolation approach, whereas the TEMRA cells were enriched by FACS. The sequence was collected from a human donor with multiple sclerosis. Sequences were obtained from CD8+ T cells from PBMCs.

The CDR3 is CASSLFLTGELFF. The CDR3 region has the DNA TGTGCCAGCAGTTTATTCTTAACCGGGGAGCTGTTTTTT. The gene calls are TRBV27 and TRBJ2-2; no clear D gene. Germline V gives CDR1 MNHEY, CDR2 SMNVEV (reference sequence). The V gene lost 1 base and the J gene lost 5 bases, with 5 bases spanning the gap. The CDR3 extends over 13 amino acids.